This TCR beta chain was identified in a study of Graves' ophthalmopathy and Graves' hyperthyroidism. The wider study: Over 18 months of follow-up, stable hyperthyroidism required that no ophthalmopathy appear.

Trimming took 6 bases from V and 3 from J, leaving 14 bases between them. Germline loops: CDR1 SQVTM, CDR2 ANQGSEA. CDR3 length equals 14 residues. Only newly diagnosed hyperthyroidism patients aged 18 to 65, with under 2 months' duration, were enrolled. As the template, RNA transcripts were used to amplify TCR beta CDR3 regions. After a first-round RT-PCR with HTBI primers, a second-round multiplex PCR was run. TCRdb reprocessed the multiplex PCR reads with MiXCR, giving one entry per CDR3 protein. The table has over a million distinct CDR3 sequences, 36% seen once. This clonotype was picked up many times. Its antigen is still unknown. Study-level results: The model forecast ophthalmopathy progression, reaching roughly 71% sensitivity and about 75% specificity. The authors also found most expanded thyroid clonotypes above 0.001 frequency in blood.

This receptor was obtained from an adult man with Graves' hyperthyroidism. Source material: peripheral blood or thyroid tissue (not recorded which). The V call is TRBV29-1, the J call TRBJ2-2; D is undetermined. The CDR3 DNA sequence: TGCAGCGTCGAGTATGTGGGATACACCGGGGAGCTGTTTTTT. Translation: CSVEYVGYTGELFF.